This entry is about one T cell receptor (beta chain). Its antigen is undetermined. The data were obtained in a study of blood T cells in healthy people across ages. Study-level points and caveats: Naive T cell percentage showed a strong correlation with TCR beta diversity.

Using a J-beta primer mix together with a sample-barcoded 5' primer, a second PCR was run for roughly 6 to 12 cycles. Every cDNA molecule carried a tag from a template-switch adaptor bearing 12 random nucleotides. Every sample produced at least 3 million CDR3-containing paired-end reads. TCRdb fed the 5' RACE reads into MiXCR, producing one record per CDR3 protein. In the table there are hundreds of thousands of distinct CDR3 sequences, approximately 67% of which are singletons. Each donor gave 9 to 10 milliliters of peripheral blood. Germline V gene sequence: CDR1 MNHEY, CDR2 SVGAGI. CDR3 length equals 13 residues. Trimming removed 10 bases from V and 8 bases from J; junction bases left unmatched: 9.

Material: blood. The rearrangement uses TRBV6-5 and TRBJ2-2, with TRBD1 matching 8 bases. This receptor was identified in a man between 25 and 39 years old in good health. CDR3 loop: CATGQGIWGELFF. The CDR3 coding sequence is TGTGCCACCGGACAGGGCATATGGGGGGAGCTGTTTTTT.